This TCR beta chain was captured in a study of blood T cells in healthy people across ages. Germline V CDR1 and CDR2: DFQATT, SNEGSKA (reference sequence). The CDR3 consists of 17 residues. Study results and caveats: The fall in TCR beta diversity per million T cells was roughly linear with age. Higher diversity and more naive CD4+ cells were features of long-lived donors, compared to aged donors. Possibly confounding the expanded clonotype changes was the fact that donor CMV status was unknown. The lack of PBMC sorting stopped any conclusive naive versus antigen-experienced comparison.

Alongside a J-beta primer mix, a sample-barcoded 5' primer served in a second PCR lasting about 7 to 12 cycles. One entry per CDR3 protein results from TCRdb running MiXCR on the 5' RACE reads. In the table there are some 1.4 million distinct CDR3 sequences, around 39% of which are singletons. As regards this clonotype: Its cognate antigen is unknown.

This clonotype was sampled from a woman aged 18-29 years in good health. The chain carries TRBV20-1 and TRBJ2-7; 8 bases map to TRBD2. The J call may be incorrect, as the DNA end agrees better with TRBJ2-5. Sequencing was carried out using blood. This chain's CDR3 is CSARDSGGGSHQETQYF. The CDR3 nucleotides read TGCAGTGCTAGAGACTCCGGCGGGGGGTCCCACCAAGAGACCCAGTACTTC.